The 17 T cell receptor beta chains listed next were all sequenced from one sample in a study of blood T cell repertoires in COVID-19. Generated by immunoSEQ multiplex PCR, the TCRdb table keeps only in-frame clones and is missing some. The table includes roughly 100,000 clones, 60% to 85% detected once. Sequenced: peripheral blood. These receptors originate from a woman of 80 years or more with acute or convalescent COVID-19.

A few counts support this clone. V gene TRBV19 combines with J gene TRBJ1-2; tentative D call: TRBD1 (5 bases). The CDR3 covers 14 residues. Germline V CDR1 and CDR2: LNHDA, SQIVND (reference sequence). Trimming took off 2 bases at V and 2 bases at J, with 9 bases between the two ends. As DNA, the CDR3 is TGTGCCAGTAGTATATTTTCAGGGAACTATGGCTACACCTTC. Its protein product is CASSIFSGNYGYTF.

The chain recombines TRBV6-2 or TRBV6-3 with TRBJ2-5; 8 positions agree with TRBD2. CDR3 length: 15 amino acids. CDR1 and CDR2 from the germline V gene are MNHEY and SVGEGT. The J segment lost 4 bases and the V segment lost 0 bases, leaving 4 bases of the junction unmatched. The CDR3 reads CASSYSGTRRETQYF. The CDR3 DNA reads TGTGCCAGCAGTTACTCGGGGACTAGGAGAGAGACCCAGTACTTC.

This clone was recorded a few times. The chain uses TRBV7-9 and TRBJ1-3, with 9 bases fitting TRBD1. The ends lost 8 bases at V and 5 bases at J; junction bases unmatched: 10. The CDR3 is 15 amino acids. The germline gives CDR1 SEHNR, CDR2 FQNEAQ (reference sequence). CDR3 sequence: CASGPDRGGRNTIYF. CDR3 nucleotides: TGTGCCAGCGGACCGGACAGGGGCGGCAGAAACACCATATATTTT.

The J gene is TRBJ2-1, the V gene TRBV24-1; TRBD2 matches at 9 bases. CDR1 and CDR2 (germline): KGHDR, SFDVKD. Trimming removed 2 bases from V and 3 bases from J; junction bases left unmatched: 4. The CDR3 loop spans 16 amino acids. The CDR3 sequence: CATSDSLAGDYNEQFF. The DNA for the CDR3 is TGTGCCACCAGTGATTCACTAGCGGGTGACTACAATGAGCAGTTCTTC.

The chain links TRBV11-3 to TRBJ2-3; D gene uncertain. The germline CDR1 and CDR2 sequences are SGHNT and YENEEA. The CDR3 runs to 14 residues. V was shortened by 3 bases and J by 2 bases, with 9 bases between the two germline ends. As DNA, the CDR3 is TGTGCCAGCAGCTTTGACGGAGACACAGATACGCAGTATTTT. It specifies CASSFDGDTDTQYF.

The chain joins TRBV2 to TRBJ2-3; possibly TRBD1 for D (6 bases). Between the trimmed V and J ends, which lost 2 bases and 3 bases, there was a span of 15 bases. This CDR3 contains 16 residues. Per the germline V gene, CDR1 is SNHLY and CDR2 is FYNNEI. The CDR3 DNA follows: TGTGCCAGCAGTGAAAGTCAGGGAAGGGGGACAGATACGCAGTATTTT. Its protein is CASSESQGRGTDTQYF.

This clone showed up just a few times. The chain combines TRBV27 with TRBJ1-2, with D perhaps matching TRBD1 (6 bases). V was cut by 6 bases and J by 7 bases, with 15 bases left in between. Per the germline V gene, CDR1 is MNHEY and CDR2 is SMNVEV (reference sequence). CDR3 length: 13 amino acids. This chain's CDR3 is CASRAGVTGGYTF. CDR3 DNA: TGTGCCAGCAGGGCAGGGGTGACGGGTGGCTACACCTTC.

CDR3 sequence: CASSFNRGDGGYTF. CDR3 DNA: TGTGCCAGCAGTTTCAACAGGGGGGACGGTGGCTACACCTTC. The V call is TRBV27, the J call TRBJ1-2, with 8 bases matching TRBD1. Germline trimming cut 3 bases from V and 7 bases from J; bases unmatched to any gene: 7. CDR1 is MNHEY and CDR2 is SMNVEV in the germline V gene (reference sequence). The CDR3 is made up of 14 amino acids.

V gene TRBV5-1 combines with J gene TRBJ2-3, with TRBD2 matching over 11 bases. From germline, CDR1 is SGHRS and CDR2 YFSETQ. The CDR3 consists of 15 residues. Unmatched junction bases numbered 3, after V lost 2 bases and J lost 4 bases. DNA of the CDR3: TGCGCCAGCAGCTTTAGCGGGGGGGCCGCAGATACGCAGTATTTT. As protein: CASSFSGGAADTQYF. Filled out from reference TRBV5-1 and TRBJ2-3, the complete variable domain reads KAGVTQTPRYLIKTRGQQVTLSCSPISGHRSVSWYQQTPGQGLQFLFEYFSETQRNKGNFPGRFSGRQFSNSRSEMNVSTLELGDSALYLCASSFSGGAADTQYFGPGTRLTVL.

The sample holds many counts of this clone. CDR3: CASSSTGQGATEAFF. CDR3 nucleotide sequence: TGTGCCAGCAGCTCGACGGGACAGGGTGCCACTGAAGCTTTCTTT. The chain links TRBV7-3 to TRBJ1-1, with 9 bases lining up with TRBD1. Per germline, CDR1 SGHTA and CDR2 FQGTGA. The CDR3 has 15 amino acids. Unmatched junction bases numbered 7, after V lost 4 bases and J lost 4 bases. The full variable domain, rest sourced from reference TRBV7-3 and TRBJ1-1, is GAGVSQTPSNKVTEKGKYVELRCDPISGHTALYWYRQSLGQGPEFLIYFQGTGAADDSGLPNDRFFAVRPEGSVSTLKIQRTERGDSAVYLCASSSTGQGATEAFFGQGTRLTVV.

This chain connects TRBV5-1 to TRBJ1-6; 9 bases agree with TRBD1. The ends lost 2 bases at V and 7 bases at J; junction bases unmatched: 1. Germline assignment: CDR1 SGHRS and CDR2 YFSETQ. The CDR3 is 14 amino acids. This CDR3 reads CASSLGTGNSPLHF. DNA of the CDR3: TGCGCCAGCAGCTTAGGGACAGGGAATTCACCCCTCCACTTT. The whole variable domain, remainder taken from reference TRBV5-1 and TRBJ1-6, is KAGVTQTPRYLIKTRGQQVTLSCSPISGHRSVSWYQQTPGQGLQFLFEYFSETQRNKGNFPGRFSGRQFSNSRSEMNVSTLELGDSALYLCASSLGTGNSPLHFGNGTRLTVT.

The rearrangement links TRBV5-1 to TRBJ2-1, with 7 bases fitting TRBD1. V was pared by 1 base and J by 5 bases, with 9 bases of the junction left unmatched. CDR1 and CDR2 (germline): SGHRS, YFSETQ. The CDR3 runs to 16 residues. The CDR3 nucleotides read TGCGCCAGCAGCTTGCTCCGGGACAGCTTAGACAATGAGCAGTTCTTC. Its translation is CASSLLRDSLDNEQFF. Based on the CDR3 plus reference TRBV5-1 and TRBJ2-1, the full variable domain is KAGVTQTPRYLIKTRGQQVTLSCSPISGHRSVSWYQQTPGQGLQFLFEYFSETQRNKGNFPGRFSGRQFSNSRSEMNVSTLELGDSALYLCASSLLRDSLDNEQFFGPGTRLTVL.

The CDR3, as DNA: TGTGCCTGGAGTACACTAACCGGGACAGATAAAGAAAAACTGTTTTTT. Translation: CAWSTLTGTDKEKLFF. This chain links TRBV30 with TRBJ1-4; 7 nucleotides match TRBD1. V shed 2 bases and J 8 bases; nucleotides not matched to a gene: 14. This CDR3 has 16 residues. Germline V gene sequence: CDR1 GTSNPN, CDR2 SVGIG (reference sequence).

The rearrangement links TRBV7-3 to TRBJ1-1, with 7 bases aligning to TRBD1. This CDR3 region has 14 residues. V lost 4 bases and J lost 1; bases outside the gene matches: 3. Germline CDR1 reads SGHTA; CDR2 reads FQGTGA. Here the CDR3 reads CASSWGQKNTEAFF. The CDR3 DNA sequence: TGTGCCAGCAGCTGGGGACAGAAGAACACTGAAGCTTTCTTT.

The chain recombines TRBV7-9 with TRBJ1-1; D is possibly TRBD1 (5 bases). Between the trimmed V and J ends, which lost 5 bases and 12 bases, there was a span of 22 bases. Germline lookup yields CDR1 SEHNR and CDR2 FQNEAQ (reference sequence). This CDR3 spans 14 amino acids. CDR3 in amino acids: CASSPARGRGTTFF. In DNA, the CDR3 is TGTGCCAGCAGCCCTGCCCGGGGCCGCGGGACGACTTTCTTT.

Here the CDR3 reads CASSFGGTSGSRGGDTQYF. CDR3 nucleotide sequence: TGTGCCAGCAGCTTCGGAGGGACTAGCGGGAGCCGGGGGGGAGATACGCAGTATTTT. The gene calls are TRBV5-8 and TRBJ2-3; 14 nucleotides match TRBD2. CDR1 and CDR2 (germline): SGHTS, YDEGEE. CDR3 size: 19 residues. Trimming cost V 2 bases and J 5 bases; bases outside gene matches: 13. The full variable domain, in which reference TRBV5-8 and TRBJ2-3 provide the parts outside the CDR3, is EAGVTQSPTHLIKTRGQQATLRCSPISGHTSVYWYQQALGLGLQFLLWYDEGEERNRGNFPPRFSGRQFPNYSSELNVNALELEDSALYLCASSFGGTSGSRGGDTQYFGPGTRLTVL.

This clone occurred once. The chain couples TRBV24-1 to TRBJ1-2; D gene uncertain. CDR3 length equals 11 residues. V was shortened by 3 bases and J by 8 bases, with 6 bases between the two germline ends. Germline assignment: CDR1 KGHDR and CDR2 SFDVKD. The CDR3 is CATSDDKGYTF. In nucleotides, the CDR3 is TGTGCCACCAGTGATGACAAAGGCTACACCTTC.